This record concerns one TCR beta chain sequence. The junction does not match germline at one end; this may be a read error. Other DNA sequences within the sample encode an identical CDR3. Sequencing used immunoSEQ multiplex PCR; TCRdb keeps in-frame clones, though not all of them. Here the sample spans nearly 20,000 clones, around 63% being singletons. These data are taken from a study of radiation and T cells in renal cell carcinoma. Treatment noted: 15 Gy SBRT to primary tumor, nephrectomy 4 weeks later. The CDR3 is 15 residues long. Germline values: CDR1 MGHRA, CDR2 YSYEKL. The clonotype was recovered from a woman between 65 and 79 years old with renal cell carcinoma. The sample consisted of tumor tissue, taken from a patient whose treatment included radiotherapy and nephrectomy. The chain couples TRBV4-1 to TRBJ2-5; 11 bases match TRBD2. The CDR3 sequence is CASSQDTSGGLSRYF. For the CDR3, the DNA is TGTGCCAGCAGCCAAGATACTAGCGGGGGACTTTCACGGTACTTC.